This is a list of T cell receptor beta chains from one sample in a study of cytomegalovirus exposure and HLA in healthy donors. Profiled with immunoSEQ multiplex PCR; TCRdb holds only in-frame clones, not every one. Seen here are approximately 150,000 clones, 75% to 85% observed once, and the top ten hold 4.9%. The sample comprised PBMCs. These receptors originate from a woman younger than 35 in good health and CMV-seropositive. Each CDR3 is given with its conserved first and last residue. Fields, in order: V gene, clone size, J gene, D gene, CDR3 protein, CDR3 DNA. D genes are given only for firm matches. Part of the rows lack a size; the others show once, few, many or a class for expanded clones.

TRBV7-6	.	TRBJ1-5	TRBD1	CASSLDRAPNSNQPQHF	TGTGCCAGCAGCCTTGACAGGGCACCCAATAGCAATCAGCCCCAGCATTTT
TRBV25-1	few	TRBJ1-1	.	CASKGLIQAFF	TGTGCCAGCAAGGGACTTATTCAAGCTTTCTTT
TRBV7-9	.	TRBJ2-7	TRBD2	CASSGGVGSYEQYF	TGTGCCAGCAGCGGGGGGGTGGGGTCCTACGAGCAGTACTTC
TRBV2	.	TRBJ2-3	TRBD2	CARTSVSTDTQYF	TGTGCCAGGACTAGCGTAAGCACAGATACGCAGTATTTT
TRBV5-4	.	TRBJ1-6	TRBD1	CASSTTGKSYNSPLHF	TGTGCCAGCAGCACGACAGGGAAGTCCTATAATTCACCCCTCCACTTT
TRBV28	.	TRBJ1-5	.	CASSLPVNQPQHF	TGTGCCAGCAGTTTACCGGTTAATCAGCCCCAGCATTTT
TRBV5-4	.	TRBJ1-6	.	CASSFWSDNSPLHF	TGTGCCAGCAGCTTTTGGTCAGATAATTCACCCCTCCACTTT
TRBV7-9	.	TRBJ2-7	TRBD2	CASSFSGGVLSYEQYF	TGTGCCAGCAGCTTTAGCGGGGGCGTCCTCTCCTACGAGCAGTACTTC
TRBV2	.	TRBJ2-1	.	CASSEVEPGRYYNEQFF	TGTGCCAGCAGTGAAGTAGAGCCGGGTCGCTATTACAATGAGCAGTTCTTC
TRBV6-5	.	TRBJ1-4	TRBD1	CASRVGQGLELFF	TGTGCCAGCAGGGTGGGACAGGGGTTGGAACTGTTTTTT
TRBV18	.	TRBJ2-7	TRBD2	CASSPSAGTGYEQYF	TGTGCCAGCTCACCCTCAGCGGGGACGGGCTACGAGCAGTACTTC
TRBV19	.	TRBJ1-1	.	CASSIGRNTEAFF	TGTGCCAGTAGTATAGGTAGGAACACTGAAGCTTTCTTT
TRBV30	.	TRBJ2-7	TRBD1	CAFKQGALYEQYF	TGTGCCTTCAAACAGGGGGCGCTTTACGAGCAGTACTTC
TRBV6-1	.	TRBJ1-3	TRBD1	CASRDRDSGNTIYF	TGTGCCAGCAGGGACAGGGATTCTGGAAACACCATATATTTT
TRBV6-5	.	TRBJ1-6	.	CASSEVGRLIHF	TGTGCCAGCAGTGAAGTCGGCAGACTCATCCACTTT
TRBV21-1	.	TRBJ2-1	.	CAALVGRINEQFF	TGTGCCGCCCTCGTGGGGCGTATCAATGAGCAGTTCTTC
TRBV11-2	.	TRBJ1-5	.	CASSLGTYSNQPQHF	TGTGCCAGCAGCTTAGGTACTTATAGCAATCAGCCCCAGCATTTT
TRBV10-1	.	TRBJ1-1	.	CASSGELRNTEAFF	TGCGCCAGCAGTGGGGAGCTACGGAACACTGAAGCTTTCTTT
TRBV5-1	.	TRBJ1-6	.	CASSLGQANNSPLHF	TGCGCCAGCAGCTTGGGACAGGCCAATAATTCACCCCTCCACTTT
TRBV11-2	.	TRBJ1-1	.	CASSPGGETEAFF	TGTGCCAGCAGCCCCGGGGGGGAAACTGAAGCTTTCTTT
TRBV11-2	.	TRBJ2-5	TRBD2	CASSPLMGGAQYF	TGTGCCAGCAGCCCCTTAATGGGGGGGGCCCAGTACTTC
TRBV9	.	TRBJ2-1	TRBD2	CASSPQPFLSGGSSYNEQFF	TGTGCCAGCAGCCCCCAGCCGTTCTTGAGCGGGGGCAGCTCCTACAATGAGCAGTTCTTC
TRBV19	.	TRBJ2-5	.	CASSMGGIGETQYF	TGTGCCAGTAGTATGGGGGGAATCGGGGAGACCCAGTACTTC
TRBV2	.	TRBJ2-1	.	CASRVVVSGEQFF	TGTGCCAGCAGAGTCGTTGTCAGCGGAGAGCAGTTCTTC
TRBV13	.	TRBJ1-1	TRBD1	CASRLGQGITEAFF	TGTGCCAGCAGATTGGGACAGGGGATCACTGAAGCTTTCTTT
TRBV11-1	.	TRBJ1-2	.	CASSPQQGWEGYTF	TGTGCCAGCAGCCCACAACAGGGATGGGAAGGCTACACCTTC
TRBV18	.	TRBJ2-5	TRBD2	CASSQSGGQETQYF	TGTGCCAGCTCCCAGAGCGGGGGGCAAGAGACCCAGTACTTC
TRBV5-8	.	TRBJ2-3	.	CASSFTPGTDTQYF	TGTGCCAGCAGCTTCACCCCAGGCACAGATACGCAGTATTTT
TRBV7-2	.	TRBJ1-2	TRBD1	CASRPDRGPNYGYTF	TGTGCCAGCAGACCCGACAGGGGGCCTAACTATGGCTACACCTTC
TRBV9	once	TRBJ2-7	TRBD1	CASSFGTGTTYEQYF	TGTGCCAGCAGCTTCGGGACAGGGACAACCTACGAGCAGTACTTC
TRBV11-1	.	TRBJ2-3	.	CASSLKYSTDTQYF	TGTGCCAGCAGCTTAAAATATAGCACAGATACGCAGTATTTT
TRBV7-8	few	TRBJ1-2	.	CASRGPGGADGYTF	TGTGCCAGCAGAGGCCCGGGGGGAGCTGATGGCTACACCTTC
TRBV30	.	TRBJ1-5	TRBD1	CAWADRGGQPQHF	TGTGCCTGGGCCGACAGGGGTGGTCAGCCCCAGCATTTT
TRBV7-2	.	TRBJ1-2	.	CASSQDSSFYGYTF	TGTGCCAGCAGCCAAGACAGCTCCTTCTATGGCTACACCTTC
TRBV5-1	.	TRBJ2-7	TRBD1	CASSWGQVGEQYF	TGCGCCAGCAGCTGGGGACAGGTCGGCGAGCAGTACTTC
TRBV28	.	TRBJ1-3	.	CASSLSGNLGNTIYF	TGTGCCAGCAGTTTATCAGGGAATTTAGGAAACACCATATATTTT
TRBV5-1	.	TRBJ2-5	TRBD2	CASSLAIPTGGHETQYF	TGCGCCAGCAGCTTGGCCATACCTACGGGGGGGCACGAGACCCAGTACTTC
TRBV30	.	TRBJ1-1	.	CAWSTQGNTEAFF	TGTGCCTGGAGTACACAGGGGAACACTGAAGCTTTCTTT
TRBV28	.	TRBJ2-7	TRBD2	CASSPRTSGGYYEQYF	TGTGCCAGCAGTCCGCGGACTAGCGGGGGGTACTACGAGCAGTACTTC
TRBV4-1	.	TRBJ1-3	.	CASSQGRLTSSGNTIYF	TGCGCCAGCAGCCAAGGTCGTTTGACTTCCTCTGGAAACACCATATATTTT
TRBV10-3	once	TRBJ2-7	TRBD1	CAIEGQGSDEQYF	TGTGCCATCGAAGGACAGGGATCGGACGAGCAGTACTTC
TRBV19	.	TRBJ1-6	.	CASSKTGQNSPLHF	TGTGCCAGTAGTAAGACAGGACAAAATTCACCCCTCCACTTT
TRBV5-1	.	TRBJ2-5	.	CASSLLPKGGETQYF	TGCGCCAGCAGCTTGTTGCCGAAAGGCGGGGAGACCCAGTACTTC
TRBV5-6	.	TRBJ2-7	TRBD1	CASSLGTGKRYEQYF	TGTGCCAGCAGCTTGGGGACAGGTAAACGCTACGAGCAGTACTTC
TRBV4-3	.	TRBJ2-3	.	CASSPLGATDTQYF	TGCGCCAGCAGTCCATTGGGGGCTACAGATACGCAGTATTTT
TRBV7-8	once	TRBJ2-2	.	CASSLGRPVTGELFF	TGTGCCAGCAGCTTAGGGAGACCTGTGACCGGGGAGCTGTTTTTT
TRBV19	once	TRBJ1-1	.	CASSERDTEAFF	TGTGCCAGTTCTGAGAGAGACACTGAAGCTTTCTTT